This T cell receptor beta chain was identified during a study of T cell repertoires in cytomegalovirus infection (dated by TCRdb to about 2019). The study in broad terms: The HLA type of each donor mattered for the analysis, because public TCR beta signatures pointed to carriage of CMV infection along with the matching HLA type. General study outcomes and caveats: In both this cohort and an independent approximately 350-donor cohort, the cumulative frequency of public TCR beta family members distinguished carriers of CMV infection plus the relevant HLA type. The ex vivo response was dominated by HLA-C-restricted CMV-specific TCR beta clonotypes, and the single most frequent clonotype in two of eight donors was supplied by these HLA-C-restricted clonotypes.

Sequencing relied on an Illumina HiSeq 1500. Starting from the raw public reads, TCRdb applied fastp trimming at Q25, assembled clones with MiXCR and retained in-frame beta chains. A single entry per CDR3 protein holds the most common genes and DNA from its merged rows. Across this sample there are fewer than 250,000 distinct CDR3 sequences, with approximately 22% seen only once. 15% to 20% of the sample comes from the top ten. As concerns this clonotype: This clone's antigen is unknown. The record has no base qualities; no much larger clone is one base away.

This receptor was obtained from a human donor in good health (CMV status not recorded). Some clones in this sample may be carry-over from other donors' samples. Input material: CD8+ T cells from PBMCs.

DNA sequence: TGTGCCAGCAGCTGGACGGATAACACTGAAGCTTTCTTT. Its translation is CASSWTDNTEAFF. The chain was built from TRBV5-5 and TRBJ1-1, with the D gene not clear enough to name. Looking up the germline V gene (reference sequence) yields CDR1 SGHKS and CDR2 YYEKEE. Including the terminal cysteine and phenylalanine, the CDR3 comprises 13 residues. The kept DNA is CDR3 alone, 39 bases in frame from the first base. A distance of 8 bases separates the germline ends of V and J, which lose 3 bases and 2 bases respectively.